The present TCR beta chain was sequenced within a study of T cell clonality in common variable immunodeficiency. The CDR3 runs to 17 residues. Germline V CDR1 and CDR2: SGHDN, FVKESK. V lost 3 bases and J lost 2; bases outside the gene matches: 8. This clone was counted ten times or more. The read ends 3 residues early relative to the CDR3; the germline J gene fills the gap. Each donor provided about 4.5 to 8.5 ml of heparinized whole blood. Clones were sequenced by immunoSEQ multiplex PCR, and TCRdb holds only the in-frame ones, with some missing. This repertoire holds approximately 58,000 clones, and none appear only once.

The chain uses TRBV14 and TRBJ1-2; TRBD1 matches at 11 bases. Sequences were obtained from peripheral blood mononuclear cells. The sequence came from a person between 18 and 75 years old in good health. The chain's CDR3 is CASSQLDRGLRNYGYTF. The DNA read from the CDR3 is TGTGCCAGCAGCCAGTTGGACAGGGGGCTACGGAACTATGGC.